Reported below is one TCR beta chain. With 5 bases removed from V and 8 bases from J, the gap between germline ends came to 15 bases. From germline, CDR1 is SEHNR and CDR2 FQNEAQ (reference sequence). The CDR3 is made up of 13 amino acids. This record belongs to a study of blood T cell repertoires in COVID-19. Study-wide context: The United States, Italy and Spain were the sources of the acute and convalescent COVID-19 samples.

In the source study's methods: Reference gene primer amplification in the assay estimated nucleated cell counts. This table comes from immunoSEQ multiplex PCR, and its TCRdb copy is limited to in-frame clones, with some not included. That table is the source of V, J and clone size, and D and trimming were worked out from the DNA. Of more than 150,000 clones listed, roughly nine tenths are singletons. The sequence was collected from a woman aged 40 to 50 with acute or convalescent COVID-19. This rearrangement joins TRBV7-9 to TRBJ1-1, with D tentatively TRBD1 (5 bases). The specimen was peripheral blood. CDR3 sequence (DNA): TGTGCCAGCAGCCTACTCGACAGTTCAGAAGCTTTCTTT. This encodes CASSLLDSSEAFF.